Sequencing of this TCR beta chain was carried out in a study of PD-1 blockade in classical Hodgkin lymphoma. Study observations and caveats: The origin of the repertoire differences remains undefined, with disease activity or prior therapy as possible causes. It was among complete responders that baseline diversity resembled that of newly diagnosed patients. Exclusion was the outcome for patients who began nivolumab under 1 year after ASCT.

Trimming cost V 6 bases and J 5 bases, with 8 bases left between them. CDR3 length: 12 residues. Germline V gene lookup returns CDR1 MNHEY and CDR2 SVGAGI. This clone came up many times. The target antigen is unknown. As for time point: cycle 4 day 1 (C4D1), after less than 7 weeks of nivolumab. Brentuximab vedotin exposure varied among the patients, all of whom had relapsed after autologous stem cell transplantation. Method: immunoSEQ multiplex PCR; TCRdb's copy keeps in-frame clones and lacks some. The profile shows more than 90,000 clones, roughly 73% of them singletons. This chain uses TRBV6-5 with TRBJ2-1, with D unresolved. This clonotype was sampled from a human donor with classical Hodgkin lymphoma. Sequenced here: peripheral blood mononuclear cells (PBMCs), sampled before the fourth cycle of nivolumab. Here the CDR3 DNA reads TGTGCCAGCAGCCGAACTAACAATGAGCAGTTCTTC. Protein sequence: CASSRTNNEQFF.